Below are 13 T cell receptor beta chains sequenced from a single sample in a study of T cell changes during pregnancy in multiple sclerosis. Here immunoSEQ multiplex PCR was the method, and the copy in TCRdb shows in-frame clones only, minus some. The sample carries almost 55,000 clones, roughly nine tenths recorded once. Sequenced here: CD8+ T cells from peripheral blood mononuclear cells, sampled before pregnancy. The receptor source for this set is a female donor with multiple sclerosis, enrolled in a pregnancy study.

This clone was detected only once. This chain links TRBV7-3 with TRBJ2-1; D perhaps matches TRBD2 (7 bases). Germline V gives CDR1 SGHTA, CDR2 FQGTGA. The CDR3 contains 15 residues. V lost 1 base and J lost 6, with 13 bases in between. The CDR3 loop reads CASSLSGGFSNEQFF. CDR3 nucleotides: TGTGCCAGCAGCTTAAGCGGGGGCTTCAGCAATGAGCAGTTCTTC.

This chain joins TRBV7-3 and TRBJ1-1; 10 bases map to TRBD1. With V trimmed by 4 bases and J by 3 bases, 5 bases remained unmatched. Germline loops: CDR1 SGHTA, CDR2 FQGTGA. CDR3 length: 15 residues. CDR3 region: CASSSLTGGYTEAFF. The CDR3 region has the DNA TGTGCCAGCAGCTCCCTGACAGGGGGCTACACTGAAGCTTTCTTT.

The rearrangement links TRBV29-1 to TRBJ1-2; D perhaps matches TRBD1 (6 bases). Trimming took off 6 bases at V and 4 bases at J, with 6 bases between the two ends. Germline V gene sequence: CDR1 SQVTM, CDR2 ANQGSEA. The CDR3 runs 10 residues. The DNA for the CDR3 is TGCAGCGTACAGGGCTATGGCTACACCTTC. Protein product: CSVQGYGYTF.

The chain has TRBV27 and TRBJ1-1, with 9 bases aligning to TRBD1. This CDR3 region has 14 residues. Germline CDR1 MNHEY, CDR2 SMNVEV (reference sequence). Trimming took 6 bases from V and 2 from J; bases not matched to a gene: 4. The CDR3 sequence: CASSKTGGNTEAFF. CDR3 in DNA: TGTGCCAGCAGCAAGACAGGGGGAAACACTGAAGCTTTCTTT.

The V and J genes are TRBV6-4 and TRBJ2-3; 7 bases line up with TRBD2. The trim removed 2 bases at V and 3 bases at J, leaving 8 bases unmatched. Germline V gene sequence: CDR1 MRHNA, CDR2 SNTAGT. This CDR3 has 16 amino acids. As DNA, the CDR3 is TGTGCCAGCAGTGACCACGGCGCGGGGGATACAGATACGCAGTATTTT. This codes for CASSDHGAGDTDTQYF.

The chain has TRBV13 and TRBJ1-2; 9 bases match TRBD1. This CDR3 contains 16 residues. Germline V CDR1 and CDR2: PRHDT, FYEKMQ (reference sequence). After removal of 5 bases from V and 5 bases from J, the junction contained 12 bases not matched to a gene. The CDR3 sequence is CASSPGTGPFGYGYTF. CDR3 coding DNA: TGTGCCAGCAGCCCCGGGACAGGGCCCTTCGGTTATGGCTACACCTTC.

This chain links TRBV29-1 with TRBJ2-7, with 8 bases aligning to TRBD1. The CDR3 spans 13 residues. J gave up 3 bases and V 6 bases, and 7 bases lay outside the gene matches. Germline V gene lookup returns CDR1 SQVTM and CDR2 ANQGSEA. CDR3 in DNA: TGCAGCGTCCTGACAGGGGAAAACTACGAGCAGTACTTC. It codes for CSVLTGENYEQYF.

This clone was observed a single time. The V and J genes are TRBV7-9 and TRBJ2-3; D ambiguous. CDR1 and CDR2 from the germline V gene are SEHNR and FQNEAQ (reference sequence). V was trimmed by 5 bases and J by 6 bases, leaving 18 bases between them. This CDR3 is built from 15 residues. CDR3 sequence: CASSTPPGAWDTQYF. DNA of the CDR3: TGTGCCAGCAGCACGCCCCCCGGTGCGTGGGATACGCAGTATTTT.

The chain joins TRBV27 to TRBJ1-1, with D possibly being TRBD1 (5 bases). CDR3 length: 14 amino acids. V was trimmed by 6 bases and J by 3 bases, leaving 14 bases between them. Germline CDR1 MNHEY, CDR2 SMNVEV (reference sequence). The CDR3 spells CASRALGGYTEAFF. Written as DNA, the CDR3 is TGTGCCAGCAGGGCTCTTGGGGGGTACACTGAAGCTTTCTTT.

The V gene is TRBV4-1, the J gene TRBJ1-5, with TRBD1 identical over 7 bases. V trimming: 0 bases; J trimming: 3 bases; junction bases outside the gene matches: 17. Germline values: CDR1 MGHRA, CDR2 YSYEKL. This CDR3 contains 20 residues. The CDR3 spells CASSQDGMQTGWNDNQPQHF. For the CDR3, the DNA is TGCGCCAGCAGCCAAGATGGTATGCAGACAGGGTGGAACGACAATCAGCCCCAGCATTTT.

This clone was picked up one time. This chain joins TRBV11-2 and TRBJ2-7, with a possible D match to TRBD2 (7 bases). Trimming left V 3 bases short and J 6 bases short, with 9 bases between. The CDR3 spans 12 residues. Germline lookup yields CDR1 SGHAT and CDR2 FQNNGV. The CDR3 DNA sequence: TGTGCCAGCAGCTTGGGAGGGGGCGAGCAGTACTTC. It is translated as CASSLGGGEQYF.

The chain combines TRBV4-2 with TRBJ1-5; 12 bases agree with TRBD1. Losses at the gene ends were 1 base for V and 1 base for J; bases not matched to a gene: 11. The CDR3 contains 20 residues. Germline CDR1 reads LGHNA; CDR2 reads YNFKEQ. As DNA, the CDR3 is TGTGCCAGCAGCCAAGGGACCGGGACAGGGGGCGCAAGGAGCAATCAGCCCCAGCATTTT. Translation: CASSQGTGTGGARSNQPQHF.

The chain recombines TRBV2 with TRBJ2-7; TRBD1 matches at 9 bases. V gave up 7 bases and J gave up 3 bases; unmatched junction bases: 7. Germline loops: CDR1 SNHLY, CDR2 FYNNEI. The CDR3 extends over 14 amino acids. The CDR3 DNA is TGTGCCAGCATCGAAGGGACAGGGCTCTACGAGCAGTACTTC. This sequence encodes CASIEGTGLYEQYF.